Included here is one TCR beta chain sequence, with context. This clonotype was counted a single time. Its target antigen remains unknown. No much larger clone is present one base from it, and per-base qualities are unavailable. A lone read gives weak evidence. This sample stems from a study of T cells in Graves' hyperthyroidism and ophthalmopathy (dated by TCRdb to about 2019). At the level of the whole study: Peripheral blood was sampled at the time of initial diagnosis, prior to any treatment. To identify TCR V-J signatures that set the groups apart, the researchers used a discovery cohort of roughly 100 patients, made up of 43 with Graves' ophthalmopathy and approximately 57 with stable Graves' hyperthyroidism. Prospective prediction of ophthalmopathy was tested in an independent validation cohort of approximately 19 hyperthyroidism patients and around 16 patients who later progressed to ophthalmopathy. The approximately 100 discovery patients were divided at random into training and test sets in a 7:3 ratio. Thyroid tissue and blood T-cell repertoires from roughly six Graves' hyperthyroidism patients were also compared in the study. After sampling, hyperthyroidism patients received methimazole starting at 30 mg daily, and ophthalmopathy patients received high-dose intravenous methylprednisolone. The paper describes TCR Vbeta CDR3 sequencing of 135 peripheral blood samples, made up of about 41 ophthalmopathy patients, roughly 72 hyperthyroidism patients and about 17 progressor patients.

Hyperthyroidism patients were newly diagnosed, had a disease duration of under 2 months, and were aged 18 to 65 years. Any patient with an uncontrolled infection, another autoimmune disease, pregnancy or lactation was excluded. Diagnoses were established on the basis of clinical symptoms, serum thyroxine and TRAb, thyroid ultrasound, and orbital computed tomography. Blood from progressor patients was drawn when they were first diagnosed with hyperthyroidism, before any ophthalmopathy symptoms appeared. PBMCs were separated from roughly 10 ml of fresh peripheral blood using Ficoll-Paque density gradient centrifugation. Patients classed as progressors first received a Graves' hyperthyroidism diagnosis and then went on to develop ophthalmopathy during follow-up. Trizol reagent was used to extract total RNA, and RNA quality was then checked on an Agilent 2100 Bioanalyzer. The TCR beta CDR3 regions were amplified from RNA transcripts. The first round of RT-PCR for the TCR CDR3 was performed with the HTBI primer set and the Qiagen OneStep RT-PCR kit. Libraries were constructed in a second round of multiplex PCR, after which size selection and purification were carried out. Paired-end sequencing of the libraries was performed with 100 bp reads on an Illumina HiSeq2000. The published analysis was carried out like this. SOAPnuke was used to process the raw data, with reads discarded if the reads contained adapters or uncalled bases, had a mean Phred below 15, or lacked an exact constant-primer or identifier match. High-quality paired reads were merged with COPE v1.2.5, and unique nucleotide sequences were defined as clonotypes. MiTCR v1.1 was used to align the clonotypes against IMGT TRBV, TRBD and TRBJ reference segments. The analysis was restricted to V-J combinations with a frequency above 0.0001, which together covered roughly 99% of the repertoires. A TCS score was defined as the ratio of F50 (clonal expansion) to E x V (chaos), with BLOSUM62-based TCRdist applied between CDR3 peptides within each V-J. Welch's t-statistics and random forest reduced several hundred V-J features to 13, which were used in a naive Bayes classifier (R e1071). TCRdb's own reprocessing of the public reads used fastp at Q25 and MiXCR and kept productive beta chains. Every CDR3 protein is listed once, alongside the most common genes and DNA of its rows. TCRdb assigned the V and J calls; the authors' analysis was not used. Present in this sample are more than 550,000 distinct CDR3 sequences, about 19% of which were seen just once. In total, the top ten clones hold 15% to 20% of the sample.

Trimming takes 0 bases from V and 8 bases from J, and the germline ends sit 16 bases apart. According to the germline V gene, CDR1 reads MGHRA and CDR2 reads YSYEKL. The CDR3 contains 16 residues, cysteine and phenylalanine counted. Just CDR3 DNA is preserved here, 48 bases in frame from base 1. Overall study outcomes, separate from this receptor: Ophthalmopathy was separated from stable hyperthyroidism by a 13 V-J signature model, with over 85% sensitivity and 81% to 82% specificity obtained in cross-validation and 80%/75% obtained in testing. Most expanded thyroid clonotypes (frequency above 0.001) were also detected in blood, a finding suggesting that blood repertoires may reflect thyroid immune responses. Sample size was not statistically predetermined, and investigators were not blinded to group allocation. In validation, the model predicted progression to ophthalmopathy with approximately 70% sensitivity and roughly 72% specificity, a median of about 6.7 months before onset.

In this chain, TRBV4-1 is recombined with TRBJ1-4, with no confidently assigned D gene. The sequencing input was blood. This receptor was obtained from a woman in her fifties or sixties with Graves' hyperthyroidism that later progressed to Graves' ophthalmopathy. Read as DNA, the sequence is TGCGCCAGCAGCCAAGAGTTTTTAAACCGGAAAGAAAAACTGTTTTTT. Its protein reads: CASSQEFLNRKEKLFF.